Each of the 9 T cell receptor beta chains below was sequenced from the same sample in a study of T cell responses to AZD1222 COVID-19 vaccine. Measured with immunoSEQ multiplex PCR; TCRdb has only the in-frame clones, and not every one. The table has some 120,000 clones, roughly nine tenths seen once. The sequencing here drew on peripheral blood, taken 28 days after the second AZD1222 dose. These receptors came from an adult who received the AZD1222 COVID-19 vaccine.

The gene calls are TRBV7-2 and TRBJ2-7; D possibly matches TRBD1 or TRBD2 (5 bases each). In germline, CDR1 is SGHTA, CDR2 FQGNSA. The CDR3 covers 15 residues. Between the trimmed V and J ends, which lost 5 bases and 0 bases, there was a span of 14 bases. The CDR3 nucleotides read TGTGCCAGCAGCCAAGGGACCGCTTTCTCCTACGAGCAGTACTTC. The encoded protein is CASSQGTAFSYEQYF.

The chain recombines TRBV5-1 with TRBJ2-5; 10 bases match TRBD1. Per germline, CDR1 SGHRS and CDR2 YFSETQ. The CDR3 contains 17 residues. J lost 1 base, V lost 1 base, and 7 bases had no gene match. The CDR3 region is CASSLSDRGNGQETQYF. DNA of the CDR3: TGCGCCAGCAGCTTGTCGGACAGGGGGAATGGCCAAGAGACCCAGTACTTC.

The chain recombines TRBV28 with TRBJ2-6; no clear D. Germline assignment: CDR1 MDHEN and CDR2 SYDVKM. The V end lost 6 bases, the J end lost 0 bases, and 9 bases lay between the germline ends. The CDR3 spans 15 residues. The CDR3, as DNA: TGTGCCAGCAGCTTTGGCGGCTCTGGGGCCAACGTCCTGACTTTC. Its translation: CASSFGGSGANVLTF.

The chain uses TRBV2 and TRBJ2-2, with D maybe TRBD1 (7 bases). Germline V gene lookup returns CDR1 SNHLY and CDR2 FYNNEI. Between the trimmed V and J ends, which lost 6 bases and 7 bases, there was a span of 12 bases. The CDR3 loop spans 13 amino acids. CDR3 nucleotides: TGTGCCAGCAGACCCAGGGGGGACGGGGAGCTGTTTTTT. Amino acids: CASRPRGDGELFF.

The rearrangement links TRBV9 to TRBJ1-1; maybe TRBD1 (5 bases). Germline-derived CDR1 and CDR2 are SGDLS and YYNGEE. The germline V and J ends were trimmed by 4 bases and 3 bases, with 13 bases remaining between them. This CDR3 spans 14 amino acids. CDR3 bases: TGTGCCAGCAGCCCCGGGGACCTGTACACTGAAGCTTTCTTT. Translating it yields CASSPGDLYTEAFF.

Written as DNA, the CDR3 is TGTGCCAGCTTAAACAGGGGGCGCGGGGGTGAAAAACTGTTTTTT. This encodes CASLNRGRGGEKLFF. The V and J genes are TRBV6-5 and TRBJ1-4; 9 bases line up with TRBD1. The CDR3 spans 15 residues. The ends lost 8 bases at V and 7 bases at J; junction bases unmatched: 11. Germline loops: CDR1 MNHEY, CDR2 SVGAGI.

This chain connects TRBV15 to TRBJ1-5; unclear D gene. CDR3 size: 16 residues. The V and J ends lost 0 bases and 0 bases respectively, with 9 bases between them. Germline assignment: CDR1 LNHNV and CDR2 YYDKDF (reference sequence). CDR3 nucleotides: TGTGCCACCAGCAGAGAACCCGGTTATAGCAATCAGCCCCAGCATTTT. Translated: CATSREPGYSNQPQHF.

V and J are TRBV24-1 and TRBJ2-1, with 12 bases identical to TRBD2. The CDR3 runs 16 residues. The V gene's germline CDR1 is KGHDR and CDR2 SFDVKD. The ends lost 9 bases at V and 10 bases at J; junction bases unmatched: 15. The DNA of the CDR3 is TGTGCCACCTCCCCTAGCGGGGGGGATGGTACCTACGAGCAGTTCTTC. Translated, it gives CATSPSGGDGTYEQFF.

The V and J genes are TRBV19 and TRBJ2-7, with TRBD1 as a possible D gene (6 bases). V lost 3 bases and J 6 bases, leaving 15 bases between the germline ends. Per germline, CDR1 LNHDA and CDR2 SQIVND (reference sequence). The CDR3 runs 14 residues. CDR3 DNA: TGTGCCAGTAGTATGGGCCTTACAGGGCCCGAGCAGTACTTC. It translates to CASSMGLTGPEQYF.